A selection of T cell receptor beta chains follows, all from one sample in a study of a mutant IDH1 vaccine in newly diagnosed glioma. The antigens of these receptors remain unknown. The assay was immunoSEQ multiplex PCR, and TCRdb's table has in-frame clones only and misses some. The sample has over 55,000 clones, approximately 91% seen once. Sequencing was performed on PBMCs, taken from a glioma patient whose treatment included an IDH1 peptide vaccine. All receptors come from a man aged 40-50 years with glioma. Each CDR3 is given with its conserved first and last residue. A D gene is named only where the DNA matches it firmly. Clone size is stated in some rows and not others, as once, few, many or a class when expanded.

CDR3 DNA: TGTGCCAGCAGCTTATTTGGGGGGGGACGCCCCGACTCTGTGGGCTACACCTTC; CDR3 protein: CASSLFGGGRPDSVGYTF; D gene: .; V gene: TRBV11-2; J gene: TRBJ1-2; CDR3 length: 18; clone size: .
CDR3 DNA: TGTGCCAGCAGTTTGATTGGGGTGGGATTTTATGGCTACACCTTC; CDR3 protein: CASSLIGVGFYGYTF; D gene: .; V gene: TRBV27; J gene: TRBJ1-2; CDR3 length: 15; clone size: .
CDR3 DNA: TGTGCCAGCAGCCTCGACGTAGGCGGCGGCTACACCTTC; CDR3 protein: CASSLDVGGGYTF; D gene: .; V gene: TRBV7-9; J gene: TRBJ1-2; CDR3 length: 13; clone size: once
CDR3 DNA: TGTGCCAGTAGTATAACTTCAACAGGGGAAGCGGGAGCTTTCTTT; CDR3 protein: CASSITSTGEAGAFF; D gene: TRBD1; V gene: TRBV19; J gene: TRBJ1-1; CDR3 length: 15; clone size: .
CDR3 DNA: TGTGCCAGCAGCCCCCAAGGGGGCAGGGGGCCTCGAGAAAAACTGTTTTTT; CDR3 protein: CASSPQGGRGPREKLFF; D gene: TRBD1; V gene: TRBV11-3; J gene: TRBJ1-4; CDR3 length: 17; clone size: .
CDR3 DNA: TGTGCCTGGAGTGTACTAGCGGGGGGCACAGATACGCAGTATTTT; CDR3 protein: CAWSVLAGGTDTQYF; D gene: TRBD2; V gene: TRBV30; J gene: TRBJ2-3; CDR3 length: 15; clone size: .
CDR3 DNA: TGTGCCAGCAGCATTCGAGGTAGCAATCAGCCCCAGCATTTT; CDR3 protein: CASSIRGSNQPQHF; D gene: .; V gene: TRBV6-1; J gene: TRBJ1-5; CDR3 length: 14; clone size: .
CDR3 DNA: TGTGCCAGCAGTTACACAGGAACCGGGGAGCTGTTTTTT; CDR3 protein: CASSYTGTGELFF; D gene: .; V gene: TRBV5-6; J gene: TRBJ2-2; CDR3 length: 13; clone size: .
CDR3 DNA: TGTGCCAGCAGCTTAGAGACAGGGTTTACTGAAGCTTTCTTT; CDR3 protein: CASSLETGFTEAFF; D gene: TRBD1; V gene: TRBV7-8; J gene: TRBJ1-1; CDR3 length: 14; clone size: few
CDR3 DNA: TGTGCCAGCAGCTTAGAAGCGCAGCCTAATTCACCCCTCCACTTT; CDR3 protein: CASSLEAQPNSPLHF; D gene: .; V gene: TRBV11-2; J gene: TRBJ1-6; CDR3 length: 15; clone size: .
CDR3 DNA: TGCAGCGTTGAAGGTTACAGGAAAGGGCAGTACTTC; CDR3 protein: CSVEGYRKGQYF; D gene: .; V gene: TRBV29-1; J gene: TRBJ2-7; CDR3 length: 12; clone size: .
CDR3 DNA: TGTGCCAGCAGCTTAGATTTTGTACAGGTGAATCAGCCCCAGCATTTT; CDR3 protein: CASSLDFVQVNQPQHF; D gene: .; V gene: TRBV7-8; J gene: TRBJ1-5; CDR3 length: 16; clone size: once
CDR3 DNA: TGTGCCAGCAGTGACTCCAGCGGTGACTCTGGGGCCAACGTCCTGACTTTC; CDR3 protein: CASSDSSGDSGANVLTF; D gene: .; V gene: TRBV6-4; J gene: TRBJ2-6; CDR3 length: 17; clone size: .
CDR3 DNA: TGTGCCAGCAGCTTACCTACAGGGATCCCTAGCGGCTACACCTTC; CDR3 protein: CASSLPTGIPSGYTF; D gene: .; V gene: TRBV7-9; J gene: TRBJ1-2; CDR3 length: 15; clone size: .
CDR3 DNA: TGTGCCACCAGCCGGGACTATGGGACCGGGGAGCTGTTTTTT; CDR3 protein: CATSRDYGTGELFF; D gene: TRBD2; V gene: TRBV15; J gene: TRBJ2-2; CDR3 length: 14; clone size: .
CDR3 DNA: TGTGCCAGCATATCGGGAGATCCCTACAATGAGCAGTTCTTC; CDR3 protein: CASISGDPYNEQFF; D gene: .; V gene: TRBV7-2; J gene: TRBJ2-1; CDR3 length: 14; clone size: .
CDR3 DNA: TGTGCCAGCAGACGAGAGGGTATTGGCAATCAGCCCCAGCATTTT; CDR3 protein: CASRREGIGNQPQHF; D gene: .; V gene: TRBV6-1; J gene: TRBJ1-5; CDR3 length: 15; clone size: .
CDR3 DNA: TGTGCCAGCAGCCCTGGACAGCAAAACCTTAACACAGATACGCAGTATTTT; CDR3 protein: CASSPGQQNLNTDTQYF; D gene: .; V gene: TRBV6-4; J gene: TRBJ2-3; CDR3 length: 17; clone size: few
CDR3 DNA: TGTGCCAGTAGTCTTGGACAGATCCAGCATTTT; CDR3 protein: CASSLGQIQHF; D gene: .; V gene: TRBV19; J gene: TRBJ1-5; CDR3 length: 11; clone size: .
CDR3 DNA: TGCGCCAGCAGCCAAGGACAGGGGAATGCAGATACGCAGTATTTT; CDR3 protein: CASSQGQGNADTQYF; D gene: TRBD1; V gene: TRBV4-3; J gene: TRBJ2-3; CDR3 length: 15; clone size: .
CDR3 DNA: TGTGCCAGCAGTTACAGGGGGCACGAAAAACTGTTTTTT; CDR3 protein: CASSYRGHEKLFF; D gene: TRBD1; V gene: TRBV6-6; J gene: TRBJ1-4; CDR3 length: 13; clone size: .
CDR3 DNA: TGCGCCAGCAGCTTATCGATCCAGACAGGGTTGCATGGCTACACCTTC; CDR3 protein: CASSLSIQTGLHGYTF; D gene: TRBD1; V gene: TRBV5-1; J gene: TRBJ1-2; CDR3 length: 16; clone size: .
CDR3 DNA: TGTGCCAGCACCGACTACAGTGAAGCTTTCTTT; CDR3 protein: CASTDYSEAFF; D gene: .; V gene: TRBV2; J gene: TRBJ1-1; CDR3 length: 11; clone size: .
CDR3 DNA: TGTGCCATCAGTGGGACTAGCGGGAGTTGGGAGACCCAGTACTTC; CDR3 protein: CAISGTSGSWETQYF; D gene: TRBD2; V gene: TRBV10-3; J gene: TRBJ2-5; CDR3 length: 15; clone size: .
CDR3 DNA: TGTGCCACCGGGGCAGTGTTAAGGACTGATACGCAGTATTTT; CDR3 protein: CATGAVLRTDTQYF; D gene: .; V gene: TRBV11-2; J gene: TRBJ2-3; CDR3 length: 14; clone size: .
CDR3 DNA: TGTGCCAGCAGCTCGACCCGGGTCCACCACAATGAGCAGTTCTTC; CDR3 protein: CASSSTRVHHNEQFF; D gene: .; V gene: TRBV11-3; J gene: TRBJ2-1; CDR3 length: 15; clone size: .
CDR3 DNA: TGTGCCAGCAGTTCCTGGACAGGGAAGGCCCTTGCTGGGGCCAACGTCCTGACTTTC; CDR3 protein: CASSSWTGKALAGANVLTF; D gene: TRBD1; V gene: TRBV28; J gene: TRBJ2-6; CDR3 length: 19; clone size: .
CDR3 DNA: TGTGCCAGCAACCGAATATTATTGTCAGGGGGGCGAGGCGAGCAGTACTTC; CDR3 protein: CASNRILLSGGRGEQYF; D gene: .; V gene: TRBV5-5; J gene: TRBJ2-7; CDR3 length: 17; clone size: .
CDR3 DNA: TGTGCCAGCAGTCCTCCGGGGAGCCCTTATGAGCCCCTCCACTTT; CDR3 protein: CASSPPGSPYEPLHF; D gene: .; V gene: TRBV6-5; J gene: TRBJ1-6; CDR3 length: 15; clone size: once
CDR3 DNA: TGTGCCAGCAGCGTGAAAACAGGGCCCCCCTACGAGCAGTACTTC; CDR3 protein: CASSVKTGPPYEQYF; D gene: .; V gene: TRBV25-1; J gene: TRBJ2-7; CDR3 length: 15; clone size: .
CDR3 DNA: TGTGCCAGCAGCCCGTGGGGGGCGCCCGGCACAGATACGCAGTATTTT; CDR3 protein: CASSPWGAPGTDTQYF; D gene: .; V gene: TRBV5-6; J gene: TRBJ2-3; CDR3 length: 16; clone size: once
CDR3 DNA: TGTGCCAGCAGTACACAGGGAATCGGCTCACCCCTCCACTTT; CDR3 protein: CASSTQGIGSPLHF; D gene: .; V gene: TRBV2; J gene: TRBJ1-6; CDR3 length: 14; clone size: .
CDR3 DNA: TGTGCCAGCAGTGATGGGCGGCAAAGGCGAGGCTACACCTTC; CDR3 protein: CASSDGRQRRGYTF; D gene: .; V gene: TRBV2; J gene: TRBJ1-2; CDR3 length: 14; clone size: once
CDR3 DNA: TGTGCCAGCAGCCAGAACAGGGAGCGAGCTTTCTTT; CDR3 protein: CASSQNRERAFF; D gene: .; V gene: TRBV11-3; J gene: TRBJ1-1; CDR3 length: 12; clone size: .
CDR3 DNA: TGTGCCTGTACCGGTGACATGAACACTGAAGCTTTCTTT; CDR3 protein: CACTGDMNTEAFF; D gene: .; V gene: TRBV30; J gene: TRBJ1-1; CDR3 length: 13; clone size: once
CDR3 DNA: TGTGCCAGTTCCCCGGACAGTACGGGGACAGATACGCAGTATTTT; CDR3 protein: CASSPDSTGTDTQYF; D gene: .; V gene: TRBV27; J gene: TRBJ2-3; CDR3 length: 15; clone size: .
CDR3 DNA: TGTGCCACCGCTAAATCAGGGGGCGTTGATAGAAACACCATATATTTT; CDR3 protein: CATAKSGGVDRNTIYF; D gene: TRBD1; V gene: TRBV19; J gene: TRBJ1-3; CDR3 length: 16; clone size: .
CDR3 DNA: TGTGCCAGCAGCTTCCGATGGGGTACCGGGGGCGAGACCCAGTACTTC; CDR3 protein: CASSFRWGTGGETQYF; D gene: .; V gene: TRBV7-6; J gene: TRBJ2-5; CDR3 length: 16; clone size: .
CDR3 DNA: TGTGCCAGCACCCTCGAGTCAATCTGTGGCTACACCTTC; CDR3 protein: CASTLESICGYTF; D gene: .; V gene: TRBV2; J gene: TRBJ1-2; CDR3 length: 13; clone size: .
CDR3 DNA: TGTGCCAGCAGGGACAGGGAAAGGTACACCGGGGAGCTGTTTTTT; CDR3 protein: CASRDRERYTGELFF; D gene: TRBD1; V gene: TRBV6-1; J gene: TRBJ2-2; CDR3 length: 15; clone size: .
CDR3 DNA: TGTGCCAGCAGTGAAAAAACAGCCCGCGAGAACACCATATATTTT; CDR3 protein: CASSEKTARENTIYF; D gene: .; V gene: TRBV2; J gene: TRBJ1-3; CDR3 length: 15; clone size: .
CDR3 DNA: TGTGCCAGCAGCCAAACCCCGGGACTAGCGTTCCAAGAGACCCAGTACTTC; CDR3 protein: CASSQTPGLAFQETQYF; D gene: TRBD2; V gene: TRBV4-2; J gene: TRBJ2-5; CDR3 length: 17; clone size: .
CDR3 DNA: TGTGCCAGCAGCTTAGGCGGACTAGCGAAAGAGACCCAGTACTTC; CDR3 protein: CASSLGGLAKETQYF; D gene: TRBD2; V gene: TRBV7-9; J gene: TRBJ2-5; CDR3 length: 15; clone size: .
CDR3 DNA: TGTGCCAGCAGGGCTAGCGGGAGTGGGTCCTACGAGCAGTACTTC; CDR3 protein: CASRASGSGSYEQYF; D gene: TRBD2; V gene: TRBV2; J gene: TRBJ2-7; CDR3 length: 15; clone size: .
CDR3 DNA: TGTGCCAGCAGCTTCGAGACAGGGCCGGGAAACACCATATATTTT; CDR3 protein: CASSFETGPGNTIYF; D gene: TRBD1; V gene: TRBV9; J gene: TRBJ1-3; CDR3 length: 15; clone size: .
CDR3 DNA: TGTGCCAGCAGGGAGTCGGGACAGGGTCAGCCCCAGCATTTT; CDR3 protein: CASRESGQGQPQHF; D gene: TRBD1; V gene: TRBV28; J gene: TRBJ1-5; CDR3 length: 14; clone size: .
CDR3 DNA: TGTGCCAGCAGTGCCGACAGGGTTGGCGAGCAGTTCTTC; CDR3 protein: CASSADRVGEQFF; D gene: TRBD1; V gene: TRBV6-5; J gene: TRBJ2-1; CDR3 length: 13; clone size: .
CDR3 DNA: TGTGCCAGCACCGGGGGGTGGACAGGGGCTTACAATGAGCAGTTCTTC; CDR3 protein: CASTGGWTGAYNEQFF; D gene: TRBD1; V gene: TRBV5-5; J gene: TRBJ2-1; CDR3 length: 16; clone size: .
CDR3 DNA: TGTGCCAGCACCCTTGGACCCTCTACAACCTACGAGCAGTACTTC; CDR3 protein: CASTLGPSTTYEQYF; D gene: .; V gene: TRBV7-2; J gene: TRBJ2-7; CDR3 length: 15; clone size: .
CDR3 DNA: TGTGCCAGCAGCTTAGACTCAGCAAGTAGCTATGGCTACACCTTC; CDR3 protein: CASSLDSASSYGYTF; D gene: .; V gene: TRBV7-6; J gene: TRBJ1-2; CDR3 length: 15; clone size: .
CDR3 DNA: TGTGCCAGCAGCTTGGGGCAGGCGTACACCGGGGAGCTGTTTTTT; CDR3 protein: CASSLGQAYTGELFF; D gene: .; V gene: TRBV11-3; J gene: TRBJ2-2; CDR3 length: 15; clone size: .
CDR3 DNA: TGCGCCAGCAGTCAATCCGGCGCACTTAGCAATCAGCCCCAGCATTTT; CDR3 protein: CASSQSGALSNQPQHF; D gene: .; V gene: TRBV23-1; J gene: TRBJ1-5; CDR3 length: 16; clone size: .
CDR3 DNA: TGTGCCTGGAGTGTAGGGACAGGGGACAATGAGCAGTTCTTC; CDR3 protein: CAWSVGTGDNEQFF; D gene: TRBD1; V gene: TRBV30; J gene: TRBJ2-1; CDR3 length: 14; clone size: .
CDR3 DNA: TGTGCCAGCAGCCTCGAGTTTGTGCGCTCTGGAAACACCATATATTTT; CDR3 protein: CASSLEFVRSGNTIYF; D gene: .; V gene: TRBV5-8; J gene: TRBJ1-3; CDR3 length: 16; clone size: .
CDR3 DNA: TGCGCCAGCAGCTTGGAGGTGGCAGCCCCCGGGGAGCTGTTTTTT; CDR3 protein: CASSLEVAAPGELFF; D gene: .; V gene: TRBV5-1; J gene: TRBJ2-2; CDR3 length: 15; clone size: .
CDR3 DNA: TGTGCCAGCAGCTTAGTTCGGTTCTCTGGAAACACCATATATTTT; CDR3 protein: CASSLVRFSGNTIYF; D gene: .; V gene: TRBV7-8; J gene: TRBJ1-3; CDR3 length: 15; clone size: .